The source of this TCR beta chain is a study of CD8 T cells in Susac syndrome. Random hexamers served to reverse transcribe about 0.5 to 1 ug RNA. TCRdb ran MiXCR on the immunoSEQ multiplex PCR reads and lists one entry per CDR3 protein. In the table there are over 100,000 distinct CDR3 sequences, 95% to 96% of which are singletons. This TCR was recovered from a human donor with Susac syndrome. Sequenced sample: CD4+ T cells from PBMCs.

The CDR3 loop is CASRGLATNTGELFF. The DNA of the CDR3 is TGTGCCAGCAGGGGACTAGCGACAAACACCGGGGAGCTGTTTTTT. The rearrangement uses TRBV11-2 and TRBJ2-2; 10 bases match TRBD2. The CDR3 is 15 residues long. Unmatched junction bases numbered 3, after V lost 6 bases and J lost 2 bases. Germline CDR1 and CDR2: SGHAT and FQNNGV. The full variable domain, rest sourced from reference TRBV11-2 and TRBJ2-2, is EAGVAQSPRYKIIEKRQSVAFWCNPISGHATLYWYQQILGQGPKLLIQFQNNGVVDDSQLPKDRFSAERLKGVDSTLKIQPAKLEDSAVYLCASRGLATNTGELFFGEGSRLTVL.